Listed below are T cell receptor beta chains from one sample, sequenced in a study of cytomegalovirus exposure and HLA in healthy donors. Sequencing was performed with immunoSEQ multiplex PCR; in TCRdb, only in-frame clones are kept and a portion is missing. The table has tens of thousands of clones, more than 75% seen once. Material: PBMCs. The receptor set was obtained from a man aged 18 to 30 in good health and CMV-seronegative. Each CDR3 is given with its conserved first and last residue. D genes are given only for firm matches. Clone size is stated in some rows and not others, as once, few, many or a class when expanded.

clone size | D gene | J gene | V gene | CDR3 DNA | CDR3 protein
. | TRBD1 | TRBJ2-7 | TRBV5-6 | TGTGCCAGCAGCAAACAAGGACAGGGGTTCTTCTACGAGCAGTACTTC | CASSKQGQGFFYEQYF
. | TRBD1 | TRBJ1-2 | TRBV18 | TGTGCCAGCTCAATAGGACAGGGCGTGTACTATGGCTACACCTTC | CASSIGQGVYYGYTF
. | . | TRBJ2-6 | TRBV9 | TGTGCCAGCAGCGTAGAAGCCTCTGGGGCCAACGTCCTGACTTTC | CASSVEASGANVLTF
. | . | TRBJ1-2 | TRBV7-9 | TGTGCCAGCAGCGCCGACTGGGGCTACACCTTC | CASSADWGYTF
. | TRBD1 | TRBJ1-4 | TRBV29-1 | TGCAGCGTTACCACAGGGGGTGAAAAACTGTTTTTT | CSVTTGGEKLFF
. | . | TRBJ2-1 | TRBV27 | TGTGCCAGCAGTTTCCCGCCGGGGGGCGGGGAGCAGTTCTTC | CASSFPPGGGEQFF
. | . | TRBJ2-1 | TRBV7-6 | TGTGCCAGCAGCTTACTCCTCCCCGGCGGCTACAATGAGCAGTTCTTC | CASSLLLPGGYNEQFF
. | . | TRBJ1-4 | TRBV7-8 | TGTGCCAGCAGCTTATACGTCCAGGGGTCTGAAAAACTGTTTTTT | CASSLYVQGSEKLFF
. | . | TRBJ2-3 | TRBV5-1 | TGCGCCAGCAGCCGGGATCGAGATACGCAGTATTTT | CASSRDRDTQYF
. | . | TRBJ1-1 | TRBV7-9 | TGTGCCAGCAGCCCCTCCGGGGACACTGAAGCTTTCTTT | CASSPSGDTEAFF
. | TRBD1 | TRBJ2-5 | TRBV7-8 | TGTGCCAGCAGCTTCTTGCAGGGGGCCCAGTACTTC | CASSFLQGAQYF
. | TRBD2 | TRBJ2-1 | TRBV29-1 | TGCAGCGTGGGAGGGATATCCTACAATGAGCAGTTCTTC | CSVGGISYNEQFF
. | . | TRBJ2-3 | TRBV4-3 | TGCGCCAGCAGCCAACCGAGTGGGCTTGGGAGCACAGATACGCAGTATTTT | CASSQPSGLGSTDTQYF
. | . | TRBJ2-7 | TRBV11-2 | TGTGCCAGCAGCACCGGGGGGCGGGAGCAGTACTTC | CASSTGGREQYF
. | TRBD1 | TRBJ2-5 | TRBV30 | TGTGCCTGGTCGAACAGGGGGCGCGCGGAGACCCAGTACTTC | CAWSNRGRAETQYF
. | . | TRBJ2-4 | TRBV18 | TGTGCCAGCTCACCACGGAGAGATGCCAAAAACATTCAGTACTTC | CASSPRRDAKNIQYF
. | . | TRBJ1-5 | TRBV6-6 | TGTGCCAGCAGTCCGGACAGTCCTAGGGCCCAGCATTTT | CASSPDSPRAQHF
. | . | TRBJ1-5 | TRBV11-3 | TGTGCCAGCAGGAGGGTTGTGGTTGGCAATCAGCCCCAGCATTTT | CASRRVVVGNQPQHF
. | TRBD1 | TRBJ1-5 | TRBV19 | TGTGCCAGTACGGACAGGGTAGGGGATCAGCCCCAGCATTTT | CASTDRVGDQPQHF
. | . | TRBJ2-5 | TRBV21-1 | TGTGCCAGCAGCACCTCCGGGACAATAAGTTTAGAGACCCAGTACTTC | CASSTSGTISLETQYF
. | TRBD1 | TRBJ1-4 | TRBV5-6 | TGTGCCAGCAGCCCCGGGACAGGGGTTGAAAAACTGTTTTTT | CASSPGTGVEKLFF
. | TRBD2 | TRBJ2-7 | TRBV27 | TGTGCCAGCAGTTTATCGTACCAGCGGGAGCTCTCCGAGCAGTACTTC | CASSLSYQRELSEQYF
. | TRBD2 | TRBJ2-3 | TRBV7-2 | TGTGCCAGCAGCCTGACTAGCGGAGAGGATACGCAGTATTTT | CASSLTSGEDTQYF
. | . | TRBJ1-1 | TRBV30 | TGTGCCTGGGGAGGACAGATCAACACTGAAGCTTTCTTT | CAWGGQINTEAFF
. | . | TRBJ2-1 | TRBV2 | TGTGCCAGCAGCGGCGGCCGAAACTCCTACAATGAGCAGTTCTTC | CASSGGRNSYNEQFF
. | TRBD1 | TRBJ2-6 | TRBV5-1 | TGCGCCAGCAGCTCAGGGTTGGGAAGGACAGGGCGTACTTCGGGGGCCAACGTCCTGACTTTC | CASSSGLGRTGRTSGANVLTF
. | TRBD1 | TRBJ2-7 | TRBV4-1 | TGCGCCAGCAGCCACGTAGGGACAGGGTTCCACGAGCAGTACTTC | CASSHVGTGFHEQYF
. | . | TRBJ2-5 | TRBV4-1 | TGCGCCAGCAGAAACAGGGATGAAGGACGTGAGACCCAGTACTTC | CASRNRDEGRETQYF
. | TRBD1 | TRBJ1-5 | TRBV4-2 | TGTGCCAGCAGCCAGGGACAGGGGGCGCATCAGCCCCAGCATTTT | CASSQGQGAHQPQHF
. | TRBD1 | TRBJ2-2 | TRBV19 | TGTGCCAGTACTCTCACGGACAGGGCCGGGGAGCTGTTTTTT | CASTLTDRAGELFF
. | . | TRBJ2-3 | TRBV27 | TGTGCCAGCAGGCAGGATTTGGGGAGTACAGCAGATACGCAGTATTTT | CASRQDLGSTADTQYF
. | . | TRBJ1-1 | TRBV28 | TGTGCCAGCAGTTTATCTCGGAGGAACACTGAAGCTTTCTTT | CASSLSRRNTEAFF
. | . | TRBJ2-2 | TRBV5-4 | TGTGCCAGCAGCTTTTTGGCAGCGGCAGGCACCGGGGAGCTGTTTTTT | CASSFLAAAGTGELFF
. | TRBD1 | TRBJ1-1 | TRBV9 | TGTGCCAGCAGCGTAGTTGGGGCAGGGGGAGTCACTGAAGCTTTCTTT | CASSVVGAGGVTEAFF
. | . | TRBJ2-1 | TRBV4-3 | TGCGCCAGCAGCCAAGGGATTAGCGGAGATTACAATGAGCAGTTCTTC | CASSQGISGDYNEQFF
. | TRBD2 | TRBJ2-1 | TRBV7-7 | TGTGCTAGCAGCCGCTCACTAGCGGGAGCTGTCAATGAGCAGTTCTTC | CASSRSLAGAVNEQFF
. | TRBD1 | TRBJ2-1 | TRBV5-1 | TGCGCCAGCAGCTCCGGCGACAGGGCGGCCAATGAGCAGTTCTTC | CASSSGDRAANEQFF
. | TRBD1 | TRBJ1-2 | TRBV18 | TGTGCCAGCTCACCTAACAGGGGTCCTAACTATGGCTACACCTTC | CASSPNRGPNYGYTF
. | . | TRBJ1-4 | TRBV15 | TGTGCCACCAGCAGAGCCGCAACTAATGAAAAACTGTTTTTT | CATSRAATNEKLFF
once | TRBD2 | TRBJ2-3 | TRBV27 | TGTGCCAGCAGTTTAGGATCGGCTAGCGGGAGGCCGTGTTGCACAGATACGCAGTATTTT | CASSLGSASGRPCCTDTQYF
. | . | TRBJ1-2 | TRBV7-3 | TGTGCCAGCAGCGGGACTGCAAATAGCGGCTACACCTTC | CASSGTANSGYTF
. | . | TRBJ2-1 | TRBV27 | TGTGCCAGCAGTCCCCGACAGGTGGGCAATGAGCAGTTCTTC | CASSPRQVGNEQFF
. | TRBD1 | TRBJ1-5 | TRBV7-8 | TGTGCCAGCGATCCGGGACAGCCCTATAGCAATCAGCCCCAGCATTTT | CASDPGQPYSNQPQHF
. | TRBD2 | TRBJ2-3 | TRBV7-9 | TGTGCCAGCAGCCTGGCGGGGGTATACGCAGATACGCAGTATTTT | CASSLAGVYADTQYF
. | . | TRBJ2-5 | TRBV7-8 | TGTGCCAGCAGCCCCCAGGGACAAATACAAGAGACCCAGTACTTC | CASSPQGQIQETQYF
. | TRBD1 | TRBJ2-3 | TRBV19 | TGTGCCAGTACCCCGGACAGGGGTGTGGATACGCAGTATTTT | CASTPDRGVDTQYF
few | . | TRBJ2-6 | TRBV15 | TGTGCCACCAGCAGATCGGCGGGGGCCGGCTCTGGGGCCAACGTCCTGACTTTC | CATSRSAGAGSGANVLTF
. | TRBD2 | TRBJ2-1 | TRBV4-2 | TGTGCCAGCAGCCCCGGACTAGCAGGTAATGAGCAGTTCTTC | CASSPGLAGNEQFF
few | . | TRBJ2-3 | TRBV11-2 | TGTGCCAGCAGCTCCATAGGGGGAGCCGATACGCAGTATTTT | CASSSIGGADTQYF
. | TRBD1 | TRBJ2-7 | TRBV12-5 | TGTGCTAGTGGTTTGGTAGTCGGACAGGCAACCTACGAGCAGTACTTC | CASGLVVGQATYEQYF
. | TRBD1 | TRBJ2-7 | TRBV6-1 | TGTGCCAGCATTGGCGGACAGGGAATCAACGAGCAGTACTTC | CASIGGQGINEQYF
. | TRBD2 | TRBJ2-1 | TRBV5-6 | TGTGCCAGCAGCTTGGAGGCGGGAGCGTCCTACAATGAGCAGTTCTTC | CASSLEAGASYNEQFF
. | . | TRBJ2-7 | TRBV4-2 | TGTGCCAGCAGCCAAGATTGGGGGGTATACGAGCAGTACTTC | CASSQDWGVYEQYF
. | . | TRBJ2-3 | TRBV5-1 | TGCGCCAGCAGCTTGGGGGCTGAAACGCAGTATTTT | CASSLGAETQYF
. | TRBD1 | TRBJ2-7 | TRBV30 | TGTGCCTGTATGGACAGGGGGCGCTTTTACGAGCAGTACTTC | CACMDRGRFYEQYF
. | . | TRBJ2-7 | TRBV30 | TGTGCCTGGAGCGGGCGCGGGGGCCTCTACGAGCAGTACTTC | CAWSGRGGLYEQYF
. | . | TRBJ2-5 | TRBV30 | TGTGCCTGGAGCCTAGAGACCCAGTACTTC | CAWSLETQYF